What follows is one T cell receptor (beta chain) and its context. This sample stems from a study of blood T cell repertoires in COVID-19. The CDR3 sequence is 15 residues long. V dropped 5 bases and J dropped 5; count of bases not matched to a gene: 7. Germline V gives CDR1 SGHTA, CDR2 FQGNSA. Sequencing was performed with immunoSEQ multiplex PCR; in TCRdb, only in-frame clones are kept and a portion is missing. The table has around 170,000 clones, over 80% seen once. The specimen sequenced was peripheral blood. This rearrangement joins TRBV7-2 to TRBJ2-2; 8 bases are a match to TRBD2. The clonotype comes from a woman in her sixties or seventies with acute or convalescent COVID-19. Here the CDR3 DNA reads TGTGCCAGCAGCAAACTTAGCGGGGTAACCGGGGAGCTGTTTTTT. It codes for CASSKLSGVTGELFF.